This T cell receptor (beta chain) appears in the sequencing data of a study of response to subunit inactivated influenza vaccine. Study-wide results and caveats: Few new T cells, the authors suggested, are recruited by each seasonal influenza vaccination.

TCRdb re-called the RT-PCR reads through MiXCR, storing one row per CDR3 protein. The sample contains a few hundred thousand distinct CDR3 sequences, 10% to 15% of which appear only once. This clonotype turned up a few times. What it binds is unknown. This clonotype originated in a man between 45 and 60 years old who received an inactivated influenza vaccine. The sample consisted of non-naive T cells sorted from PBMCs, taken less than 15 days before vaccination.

The CDR3 region has the DNA TGTGCCAGCAGCTCTCGTACAGGGTCCGGCACTGAAGCTTTCTTT. Its protein product is CASSSRTGSGTEAFF. The rearrangement uses TRBV7-2 and TRBJ1-1, with D possibly matching TRBD1 (6 bases). There are 15 residues in the CDR3. Trimming removed 4 bases at V and 4 bases at J, with 16 bases between. Germline CDR1 and CDR2: SGHTA and FQGNSA.